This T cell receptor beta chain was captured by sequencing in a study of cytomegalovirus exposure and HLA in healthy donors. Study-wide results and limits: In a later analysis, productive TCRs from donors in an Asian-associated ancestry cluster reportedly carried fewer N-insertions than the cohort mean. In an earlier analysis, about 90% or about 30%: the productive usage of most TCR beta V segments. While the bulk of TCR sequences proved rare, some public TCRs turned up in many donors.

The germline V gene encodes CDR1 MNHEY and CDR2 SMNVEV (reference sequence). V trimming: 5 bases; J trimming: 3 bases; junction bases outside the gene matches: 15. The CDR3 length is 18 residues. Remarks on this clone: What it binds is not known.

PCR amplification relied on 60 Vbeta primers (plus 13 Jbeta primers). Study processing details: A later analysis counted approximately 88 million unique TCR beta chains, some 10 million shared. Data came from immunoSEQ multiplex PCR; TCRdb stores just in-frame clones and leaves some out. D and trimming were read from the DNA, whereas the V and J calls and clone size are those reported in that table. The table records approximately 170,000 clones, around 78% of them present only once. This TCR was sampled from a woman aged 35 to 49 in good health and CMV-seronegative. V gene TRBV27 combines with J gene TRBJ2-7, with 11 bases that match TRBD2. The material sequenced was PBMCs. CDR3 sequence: CASSAKGPTSGKIYEQYF. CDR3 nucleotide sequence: TGTGCCAGCAGTGCAAAAGGCCCGACTAGCGGGAAAATCTACGAGCAGTACTTC.